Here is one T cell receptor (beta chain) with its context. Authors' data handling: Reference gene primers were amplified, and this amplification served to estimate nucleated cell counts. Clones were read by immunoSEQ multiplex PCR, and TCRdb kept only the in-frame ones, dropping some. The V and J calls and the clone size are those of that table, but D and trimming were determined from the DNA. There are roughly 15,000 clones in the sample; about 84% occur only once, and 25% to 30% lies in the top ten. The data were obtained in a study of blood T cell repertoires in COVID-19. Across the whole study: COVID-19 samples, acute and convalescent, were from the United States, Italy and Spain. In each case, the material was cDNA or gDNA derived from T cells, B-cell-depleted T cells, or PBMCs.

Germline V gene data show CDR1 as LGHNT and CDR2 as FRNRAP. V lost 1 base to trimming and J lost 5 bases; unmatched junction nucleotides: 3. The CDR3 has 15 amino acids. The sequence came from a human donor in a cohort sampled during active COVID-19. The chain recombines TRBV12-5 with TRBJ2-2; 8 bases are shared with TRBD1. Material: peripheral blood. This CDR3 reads CASGLGTGRTGELFF. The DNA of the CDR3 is TGTGCTAGTGGTTTGGGGACAGGGAGGACCGGGGAGCTGTTTTTT.